These T cell receptor beta chains were read from a single sample in a study of T cells in Graves' hyperthyroidism and ophthalmopathy. TCRdb re-analysed the multiplex PCR reads in MiXCR, keeping a single row per CDR3 protein. The sample has 500,000 to 600,000 distinct CDR3 sequences, about half seen once; the top ten hold 15% to 20%. The sequenced sample was peripheral blood or thyroid tissue (not recorded which). The source is an adult woman with Graves' disease, either hyperthyroidism or ophthalmopathy (not recorded which). The CDR3 runs from the conserved cysteine through the conserved F or W. The order of the fields is V gene, J gene, clone size, D gene, CDR3 protein, CDR3 DNA. A D gene is named only where the DNA matches it firmly. Some rows mark clone size as missing; the rest say once, few, many or name a class of expanded clone.

V gene: TRBV19
J gene: TRBJ1-2
clone size: -
D gene: -
CDR3 protein: CASSITVRNYGYTF
CDR3 DNA: TGTGCCAGTAGTATAACGGTCAGAAACTATGGCTACACCTTC

V gene: TRBV5-6
J gene: TRBJ1-1
clone size: -
D gene: -
CDR3 protein: CASSLGEQAGTEAFF
CDR3 DNA: TGTGCCAGCAGCTTGGGTGAGCAGGCGGGAACTGAAGCTTTCTTT

V gene: TRBV19
J gene: TRBJ2-3
clone size: -
D gene: -
CDR3 protein: CASRRDADTQYF
CDR3 DNA: TGTGCCAGTAGAAGGGACGCAGATACGCAGTATTTT

V gene: TRBV10-3
J gene: TRBJ1-5
clone size: -
D gene: -
CDR3 protein: CAISQGGLNQPQHF
CDR3 DNA: TGTGCCATCAGTCAGGGCGGACTCAATCAGCCCCAGCATTTT

V gene: TRBV5-6
J gene: TRBJ1-2
clone size: -
D gene: -
CDR3 protein: CASSHGGLYGYTF
CDR3 DNA: TGTGCCAGCAGCCATGGGGGGCTCTATGGCTACACCTTC

V gene: TRBV7-8
J gene: TRBJ1-4
clone size: once
D gene: -
CDR3 protein: CASSLMEKLFF
CDR3 DNA: TGTGCCAGCAGCTTAATGGAAAAACTGTTTTTT

V gene: TRBV20-1
J gene: TRBJ1-4
clone size: many
D gene: -
CDR3 protein: CSAKHRRSEKLFF
CDR3 DNA: TGCAGTGCTAAGCACAGAAGGAGCGAAAAACTGTTTTTT

V gene: TRBV5-1
J gene: TRBJ2-5
clone size: once
D gene: -
CDR3 protein: CASRREHQQETQYF
CDR3 DNA: TGCGCCAGCCGGAGGGAACATCAACAAGAGACCCAGTACTTC

V gene: TRBV19
J gene: TRBJ2-3
clone size: few
D gene: TRBD2
CDR3 protein: CASAGLAGADTQYF
CDR3 DNA: TGTGCCAGCGCAGGACTAGCGGGAGCAGATACGCAGTATTTT

V gene: TRBV11-2
J gene: TRBJ1-2
clone size: -
D gene: -
CDR3 protein: CASSSYTYGYTF
CDR3 DNA: TGTGCCAGCAGCTCATACACCTATGGCTACACCTTC

V gene: TRBV24-1
J gene: TRBJ2-3
clone size: few
D gene: -
CDR3 protein: CATSERHRETQYF
CDR3 DNA: TGTGCCACCAGTGAACGTCACCGGGAAACGCAGTATTTT

V gene: TRBV9
J gene: TRBJ1-1
clone size: -
D gene: -
CDR3 protein: CASSPVGAPEAFF
CDR3 DNA: TGTGCCAGCAGCCCCGTGGGGGCCCCTGAAGCTTTCTTT

V gene: TRBV29-1
J gene: TRBJ2-2
clone size: many
D gene: TRBD2
CDR3 protein: CSVRSSGGDTGELFF
CDR3 DNA: TGCAGCGTTCGAAGTAGCGGGGGAGATACCGGGGAGCTGTTTTTT

V gene: TRBV7-6
J gene: TRBJ1-1
clone size: many
D gene: -
CDR3 protein: CASSLFRGAEAFF
CDR3 DNA: TGTGCCAGCAGCTTGTTCAGGGGTGCTGAGGCTTTCTTT

V gene: TRBV11-1
J gene: TRBJ2-2
clone size: many
D gene: -
CDR3 protein: CASSLGRAGELFF
CDR3 DNA: TGTGCCAGCAGCTTAGGCAGGGCTGGGGAGCTGTTTTTT